Below, 27 T cell receptor beta chains from the same sample are listed, as sequenced in a study of blood T cells in healthy people across ages. The second PCR ran roughly 7 to 12 cycles with a sample-barcoded 5' primer and J-beta primers. TCRdb used MiXCR to reprocess the 5' RACE reads, holding one entry per CDR3 protein. The sample has hundreds of thousands of distinct CDR3 sequences, around 45% seen once. What was sequenced was blood. The receptors here all came from a man aged 55 to 69 in good health.

The gene calls are TRBV27 and TRBJ1-2, with D uncertain. The CDR3 is 15 amino acids. Germline V CDR1 and CDR2: MNHEY, SMNVEV (reference sequence). Trimming stripped 6 bases from V and 4 bases from J, with 18 bases between. CDR3: CASSSTRPSGYGYTF. In DNA form, the CDR3 reads TGTGCCAGCAGCTCCACGAGGCCTAGCGGCTATGGCTACACCTTC.

This sequence joins TRBV14 and TRBJ2-7; D is unclear. The V gene's germline CDR1 is SGHDN and CDR2 FVKESK. V was shortened by 4 bases and J by 2 bases, with 12 bases between the two germline ends. The CDR3 covers 14 residues. This CDR3 is CASSLLDKAYEQYF. In DNA, the CDR3 is TGTGCCAGCAGCCTGCTTGACAAAGCCTACGAGCAGTACTTC.

The sample holds one count of this clonotype. The J gene is TRBJ2-1, the V gene TRBV27; D gene ambiguous. This CDR3 spans 13 amino acids. V dropped 5 bases and J dropped 13 bases, with 18 bases sitting between them. Germline CDR1 and CDR2: MNHEY and SMNVEV (reference sequence). The CDR3 DNA is TGTGCCAGCAGTGGGCAGAACCAAGAGACCCAGTTCTTC. This sequence encodes CASSGQNQETQFF.

Comments on this clonotype: Lacking the conserved final phenylalanine or tryptophan, this CDR3 likely reflects a read error. The chain joins TRBV4-1 to TRBJ1-2; tentative D call: TRBD1 (5 bases). There are 16 residues in the CDR3. Germline assignment: CDR1 MGHRA and CDR2 YSYEKL. The V end was cut by 3 bases, the J end by 8 bases, with 22 bases between. This CDR3 is CASSQEGSSRKGGYTS. The DNA of the CDR3 is TGCGCCAGCAGCCAGGAGGGGTCCTCACGGAAGGGAGGCTACACCTCC.

The chain joins TRBV19 to TRBJ2-5, with TRBD2 matching 7 bases. Germline trimming cut 7 bases from V and 7 bases from J; bases unmatched to any gene: 9. The CDR3 has 13 amino acids. The germline V gene has CDR1 LNHDA and CDR2 SQIVND (reference sequence). The CDR3 DNA is TGTGCCAGTACCCATCGCGGGGGTGTGACCCAGTACTTC. Its translation: CASTHRGGVTQYF.

The rearrangement links TRBV15 to TRBJ2-7, with 9 nucleotides matching TRBD1. The ends lost 3 bases at V and 2 bases at J; junction bases unmatched: 5. The germline CDR1 and CDR2 sequences are LNHNV and YYDKDF (reference sequence). CDR3 length: 15 amino acids. The CDR3 reads CATSRDGTGTYEQYF. In nucleotides, the CDR3 is TGTGCCACCAGCAGGGACGGGACAGGGACCTACGAGCAGTACTTC. Filled out from reference TRBV15 and TRBJ2-7, the complete variable domain reads DAMVIQNPRYQVTQFGKPVTLSCSQTLNHNVMYWYQQKSSQAPKLLFHYYDKDFNNEADTPDNFQSRRPNTSFCFLDIRSPGLGDTAMYLCATSRDGTGTYEQYFGPGTRLTVT.

The chain employs TRBV7-2 and TRBJ2-7; perhaps TRBD2 as D (5 bases). V was clipped by 5 bases and J by 0 bases, with 14 bases between them. Germline CDR1 SGHTA, CDR2 FQGNSA. The CDR3 contains 15 residues. This CDR3 is CASSLNGVPSYEQYF. The DNA for the CDR3 is TGTGCCAGCAGCCTTAACGGGGTCCCCTCCTACGAGCAGTACTTC.

This clonotype appeared a few times. The chain joins TRBV7-9 to TRBJ1-4; TRBD1 is a possible D gene (6 bases). The germline gives CDR1 SEHNR, CDR2 FQNEAQ (reference sequence). V was trimmed by 4 bases and J by 6 bases, leaving 12 bases between them. The CDR3 runs to 14 residues. DNA for the CDR3: TGTGCCAGCAGCTCGGACAGAGGATATGAAAAACTGTTTTTT. Translating it yields CASSSDRGYEKLFF.

With regard to this clonotype: A read error is likely, as this CDR3 ends without the conserved phenylalanine or tryptophan. The V and J genes are TRBV10-3 and TRBJ2-5; 7 bases line up with TRBD1. This CDR3 has 14 amino acids. With 4 bases clipped from V and 3 bases from J, the junction kept 5 bases outside the gene matches. Germline V gene data show CDR1 as ENHRY and CDR2 as SYGVKD. As DNA, the CDR3 is TGTGCCATCAGTGGGAGAACAGGGGAAGAGACCCAGTACTTA. Translating it yields CAISGRTGEETQYL.

This clonotype was recorded a few times. The rearrangement joins TRBV7-2 to TRBJ2-3; possibly TRBD1 for D (6 bases). Germline assignment: CDR1 SGHTA and CDR2 FQGNSA. Trimming stripped 5 bases from V and 6 bases from J, with 15 bases between. The CDR3 extends over 14 amino acids. The CDR3 DNA follows: TGTGCCAGCAGCCTACAGGGCTTCGGCGATACGCAGTATTTT. It is translated as CASSLQGFGDTQYF.

Only a few counts were recorded for this clonotype. The chain couples TRBV27 to TRBJ2-5; possible D gene TRBD1, 6 bases. Looked up from germline, CDR1 is MNHEY and CDR2 is SMNVEV (reference sequence). The CDR3 is 14 amino acids. V dropped 6 bases and J dropped 4 bases, with 15 bases sitting between them. The CDR3 nucleotides are TGTGCCAGCAGCCCATTGTTGGGGGCAGAGACCCAGTACTTC. This codes for CASSPLLGAETQYF.

The CDR3 nucleotides read TGCGCCAGCAGCCAAGATTGGGGCAGACCCTATGGCTACACCTTC. This translates into CASSQDWGRPYGYTF. The chain is built from TRBV4-3 and TRBJ1-2, with D tentatively TRBD1 (5 bases). The CDR3 is 15 amino acids. Germline CDR1 is LGHNA and CDR2 is YSLEER. Trimming pared 0 bases from V and 4 bases from J, leaving 12 bases between.

The chain links TRBV7-8 to TRBJ1-1; no definite D call. Looked up from germline, CDR1 is SGHVS and CDR2 is FQNEAQ. V was shortened by 5 bases and J by 6 bases, with 10 bases between the two germline ends. This CDR3 comprises 12 residues. CDR3 protein: CASSLREPEAFF. CDR3 in DNA: TGTGCCAGCAGCCTAAGGGAACCTGAAGCTTTCTTT.

This clonotype was seen a few times. The chain combines TRBV9 with TRBJ2-5, with unresolved D. The V gene lost 4 bases and the J gene lost 2 bases, with 12 bases spanning the gap. Germline V gives CDR1 SGDLS, CDR2 YYNGEE. This CDR3 has 14 residues. CDR3 DNA sequence: TGTGCCAGCAGCCCCCGACGGATGCAAGAGACCCAGTACTTC. Its translation is CASSPRRMQETQYF. Variable domain in full (rest from reference TRBV9 and TRBJ2-5): DSGVTQTPKHLITATGQRVTLRCSPRSGDLSVYWYQQSLDQGLQFLIQYYNGEERAKGNILERFSAQQFPDLHSELNLSSLELGDSALYFCASSPRRMQETQYFGPGTRLLVL.

The CDR3 reads CASTFTGDGANVLTF. The CDR3 bases are TGTGCCAGCACATTTACTGGTGATGGGGCCAACGTCCTGACTTTC. The chain joins TRBV2 to TRBJ2-6, with no clear D. The CDR3 runs to 15 residues. V lost 7 bases and J lost 3, with 13 bases in between. Germline CDR1 and CDR2: SNHLY and FYNNEI.

The chain is built from TRBV20-1 and TRBJ2-5; D possibly corresponds to TRBD2 (5 bases). Trimming removed 0 bases at V and 13 bases at J, with 21 bases between. The germline V gene encodes CDR1 DFQATT and CDR2 SNEGSKA (reference sequence). The CDR3 extends over 14 amino acids. This chain's CDR3 is CSARDLEGTYERYF. The CDR3 region has the DNA TGCAGTGCTAGAGATCTTGAGGGCACCTACGAGCGGTACTTC.

The CDR3 bases are TGTGCCAGCAGTCTTGTTGCGGCCGAGACAGATACGCAGTATTTT. Protein sequence: CASSLVAAETDTQYF. The rearrangement links TRBV7-2 to TRBJ2-3; D gene uncertain. Germline lookup yields CDR1 SGHTA and CDR2 FQGNSA. V lost 6 bases to trimming and J lost 3 bases, with 16 bases between them. This CDR3 spans 15 amino acids.

This clonotype has a handful of counts. CDR3 nucleotide sequence: TGTGCCAGCAGTTTAAGGGGGCTGGGGGAGCAGTTCTTC. This gives the protein CASSLRGLGEQFF. J is TRBJ2-1 and V is TRBV12-3 or TRBV12-4, with TRBD1 matching over 7 bases. The J segment lost 10 bases and the V segment lost 2 bases, leaving 5 bases of the junction unmatched. CDR3 length equals 13 residues.

This clonotype was picked up a small number of times. The V call is TRBV7-8, the J call TRBJ2-7, with D tentatively TRBD1 (6 bases). The J call may be mistaken, given a closer DNA end match to TRBJ2-5. The germline CDR1 and CDR2 sequences are SGHVS and FQNEAQ. CDR3 length equals 13 residues. Written as DNA, the CDR3 is TGTGCCAGCATCGGACAGACCCAGGAGACCCAGTACTTC. Protein sequence: CASIGQTQETQYF.

This clonotype appeared a few times. The rearrangement links TRBV18 to TRBJ2-4, with D tentatively TRBD2 (5 bases). The J call could be wrong; TRBJ2-5 is a better fit for the DNA end. The CDR3 runs to 15 residues. Germline loops: CDR1 KGHSH, CDR2 LQKENI. CDR3 region: CASSLERTQKETQYF. As DNA, the CDR3 is TGTGCCAGCTCACTGGAACGGACTCAAAAAGAGACCCAGTACTTC.

This CDR3 reads CASRSDPGHFEQYF. The CDR3 nucleotides read TGTGCCAGCCGATCGGACCCGGGACATTTCGAGCAGTACTTC. The gene calls are TRBV19 and TRBJ2-5; D is perhaps TRBD1 (6 bases). The last part of the DNA fits TRBJ2-7 better; the J call may be wrong. Germline V lookup: CDR1 LNHDA, CDR2 SQIVND (reference sequence). The CDR3 totals 14 residues.

V usage is TRBV7-2 and J usage is TRBJ1-3, with D maybe TRBD1 (6 bases). Trimming removed 3 bases at V and 0 bases at J, with 9 bases between. The CDR3 runs 15 residues. Germline CDR1 is SGHTA and CDR2 is FQGNSA. DNA of the CDR3: TGTGCCAGCAGCTTCGACAGGTCCTCTGGAAACACCATATATTTT. It is translated as CASSFDRSSGNTIYF.

The genes are TRBV6-1 and TRBJ2-5, with D maybe TRBD1 (6 bases). The CDR3 is made up of 14 amino acids. CDR1 and CDR2 (germline): MNHNS, SASEGT. Trimming took 6 bases from V and 1 from J, leaving 12 bases between them. CDR3 bases: TGTGCCAGCAGGGCCGGGACAACCCAAGAGACCCAGTACTTC. It translates to CASRAGTTQETQYF.

This clonotype has more than one count but fewer than ten. The chain uses TRBV27 and TRBJ2-5; 10 bases map to TRBD2. Per the germline V gene, CDR1 is MNHEY and CDR2 is SMNVEV (reference sequence). The CDR3 covers 16 residues. V was pared by 3 bases and J by 1 base, with 5 bases of the junction left unmatched. The CDR3 DNA reads TGTGCCAGCAGTTTTTCCAGCGGGGGGGCCCAAGAGACCCAGTACTTC. Encoded protein: CASSFSSGGAQETQYF.

This clonotype came up a few times. The V call is TRBV10-3, the J call TRBJ2-7; 7 nucleotides match TRBD1. The CDR3 is made up of 13 amino acids. The trim removed 6 bases at V and 4 bases at J, leaving 6 bases unmatched. The germline CDR1 and CDR2 sequences are ENHRY and SYGVKD. The CDR3: CAISPGQAYEQYF. CDR3 DNA sequence: TGTGCCATCAGCCCCGGACAGGCTTACGAGCAGTACTTC.

This clonotype was picked up a small number of times. V usage is TRBV13 and J usage is TRBJ1-2; TRBD1 agrees at 8 bases. With 0 bases clipped from V and 3 bases from J, the junction kept 18 bases outside the gene matches. Germline CDR1 reads PRHDT; CDR2 reads FYEKMQ (reference sequence). This CDR3 is 20 amino acids long. CDR3 sequence reads: CASSLGPGSSGTGTYYGYTF. The CDR3 DNA reads TGTGCCAGCAGCTTAGGTCCGGGTAGCAGCGGGACAGGAACCTACTATGGCTACACCTTC.

The V gene is TRBV20-1, the J gene TRBJ2-3; D possibly corresponds to TRBD1 (6 bases). This CDR3 is 16 amino acids long. V was shortened by 1 base and J by 2 bases, with 16 bases between the two germline ends. Germline CDR1 is DFQATT and CDR2 is SNEGSKA (reference sequence). The CDR3 reads CSARGPPGHTTDTQYF. CDR3 coding DNA: TGCAGTGCTAGAGGGCCCCCGGGACACACCACAGATACGCAGTATTTT.